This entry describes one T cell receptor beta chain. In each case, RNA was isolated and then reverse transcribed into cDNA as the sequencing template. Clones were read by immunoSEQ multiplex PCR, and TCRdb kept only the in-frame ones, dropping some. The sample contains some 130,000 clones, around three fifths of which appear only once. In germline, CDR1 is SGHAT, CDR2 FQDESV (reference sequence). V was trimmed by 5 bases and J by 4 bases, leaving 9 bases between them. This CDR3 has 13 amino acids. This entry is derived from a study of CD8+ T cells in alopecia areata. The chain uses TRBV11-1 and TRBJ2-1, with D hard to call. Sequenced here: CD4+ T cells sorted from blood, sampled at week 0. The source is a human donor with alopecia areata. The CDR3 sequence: CASSTHTYNEQFF. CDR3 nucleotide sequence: TGTGCCAGCAGCACCCATACATACAATGAGCAGTTCTTC.